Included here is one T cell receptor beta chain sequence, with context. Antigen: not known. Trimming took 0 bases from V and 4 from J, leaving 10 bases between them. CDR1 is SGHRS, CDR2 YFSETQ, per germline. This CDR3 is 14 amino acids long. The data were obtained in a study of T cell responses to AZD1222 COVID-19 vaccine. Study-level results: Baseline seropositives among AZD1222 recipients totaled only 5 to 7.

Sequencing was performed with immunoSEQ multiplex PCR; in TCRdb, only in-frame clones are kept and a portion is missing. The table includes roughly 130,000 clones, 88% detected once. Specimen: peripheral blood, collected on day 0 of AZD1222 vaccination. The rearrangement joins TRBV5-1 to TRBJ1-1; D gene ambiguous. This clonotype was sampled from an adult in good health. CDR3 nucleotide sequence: TGCGCCAGCAGCTTGGCCGGGTTGGGCACTGAAGCTTTCTTT. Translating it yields CASSLAGLGTEAFF. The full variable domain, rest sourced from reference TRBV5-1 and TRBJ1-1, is KAGVTQTPRYLIKTRGQQVTLSCSPISGHRSVSWYQQTPGQGLQFLFEYFSETQRNKGNFPGRFSGRQFSNSRSEMNVSTLELGDSALYLCASSLAGLGTEAFFGQGTRLTVV.